This is a list of T cell receptor beta chains from one sample in a study of blood T cell repertoires in COVID-19. The protocol was immunoSEQ multiplex PCR, while the TCRdb copy is restricted to in-frame clones and leaves out a portion. The data contain about 210,000 clones, roughly 90% of them singletons. The sample comprised peripheral blood. The receptors stem from a man aged 65 to 79 with acute or convalescent COVID-19. Each CDR3 is given with its conserved first and last residue. Each record gives: CDR3 length, V gene, clone size, D gene, J gene, CDR3 DNA, CDR3 protein. The D gene is left open where the match is weak. Rows may omit the clone size; those that give it use once, few, many or a size class.

cdr3_length: 18
v_call: TRBV18
clone_size: -
d_call: -
j_call: TRBJ1-3
cdr3_nt: TGTGCCAGCTCACAAACGTACCAAAGGGGATTGCGTGGAAACACCATATATTTT
cdr3_aa: CASSQTYQRGLRGNTIYF

cdr3_length: 14
v_call: TRBV27
clone_size: few
d_call: -
j_call: TRBJ2-2
cdr3_nt: TGTGCCAGCAGTTTAGCGACTCCCCCCGGGGAGCTGTTTTTT
cdr3_aa: CASSLATPPGELFF

cdr3_length: 14
v_call: TRBV7-3
clone_size: -
d_call: TRBD1
j_call: TRBJ2-1
cdr3_nt: TGTGCCAGCAGCCCGGGACAGTCGAGTAATGAGCAGTTCTTC
cdr3_aa: CASSPGQSSNEQFF

cdr3_length: 16
v_call: TRBV18
clone_size: -
d_call: -
j_call: TRBJ1-1
cdr3_nt: TGTGCCAGCTCACCAACCCTAACAGCTATGAACACTGAAGCTTTCTTT
cdr3_aa: CASSPTLTAMNTEAFF

cdr3_length: 13
v_call: TRBV6-5
clone_size: -
d_call: TRBD2
j_call: TRBJ2-7
cdr3_nt: TGTGCCACCCTTCCGGGAGGGTTGAACGAGCAGTACTTC
cdr3_aa: CATLPGGLNEQYF

cdr3_length: 14
v_call: TRBV28
clone_size: -
d_call: -
j_call: TRBJ2-1
cdr3_nt: TGTGCCAGCACCCCGAACAGGGTCTACAATGAGCAGTTCTTC
cdr3_aa: CASTPNRVYNEQFF

cdr3_length: 15
v_call: TRBV5-1
clone_size: -
d_call: TRBD1
j_call: TRBJ1-1
cdr3_nt: TGCGCCAGCAGCTTGTTCGGACAGGGGAACACTGAAGCTTTCTTT
cdr3_aa: CASSLFGQGNTEAFF

cdr3_length: 14
v_call: TRBV30
clone_size: once
d_call: -
j_call: TRBJ1-2
cdr3_nt: TGTGCCTGGAGTAAAGACAGGCTCGTCTATGGCTACACCTTC
cdr3_aa: CAWSKDRLVYGYTF

cdr3_length: 12
v_call: TRBV2
clone_size: -
d_call: TRBD1
j_call: TRBJ1-5
cdr3_nt: TGTGCCAGCGGGACAGGGAGACAGCCCCAGCATTTT
cdr3_aa: CASGTGRQPQHF

cdr3_length: 16
v_call: TRBV28
clone_size: -
d_call: TRBD2
j_call: TRBJ2-1
cdr3_nt: TGTGCCAGCAGTTGGGATAGCGGGAGTACCTACAATGAGCAGTTCTTC
cdr3_aa: CASSWDSGSTYNEQFF

cdr3_length: 15
v_call: TRBV23-1
clone_size: -
d_call: TRBD2
j_call: TRBJ2-1
cdr3_nt: TGCGCCAGCAGTCAATCTCCTAGCGGGAGTAATGAGCAGTTCTTC
cdr3_aa: CASSQSPSGSNEQFF

cdr3_length: 15
v_call: TRBV18
clone_size: -
d_call: -
j_call: TRBJ2-7
cdr3_nt: TGTGCCAGCTCACCAATTCTAGCGCGAACCTACGAGCAGTACTTC
cdr3_aa: CASSPILARTYEQYF

cdr3_length: 17
v_call: TRBV4-2
clone_size: -
d_call: -
j_call: TRBJ1-2
cdr3_nt: TGTGCCAGCAGCCAAGATTGGTCGGCAGGGGAAGTTTATGGCTACACCTTC
cdr3_aa: CASSQDWSAGEVYGYTF

cdr3_length: 15
v_call: TRBV13
clone_size: -
d_call: TRBD2
j_call: TRBJ2-7
cdr3_nt: TGTGCCAGCAGCTCCTCGGCGGGAGGGTCCTACGAGCAGTACTTC
cdr3_aa: CASSSSAGGSYEQYF

cdr3_length: 13
v_call: TRBV19
clone_size: -
d_call: TRBD2
j_call: TRBJ2-7
cdr3_nt: TGTGCCAGTAGGAGGACTAGCGGGTACGAGCAGTACTTC
cdr3_aa: CASRRTSGYEQYF

cdr3_length: 13
v_call: TRBV30
clone_size: -
d_call: -
j_call: TRBJ1-5
cdr3_nt: TGTGCCTGGAGTATGGGCGTTAGTCAGCCCCAGCATTTT
cdr3_aa: CAWSMGVSQPQHF

cdr3_length: 16
v_call: TRBV5-4
clone_size: once
d_call: -
j_call: TRBJ1-3
cdr3_nt: TGTGCCAGCAGCTTAGATACAGGGCCCCTCGGAAACACCATATATTTT
cdr3_aa: CASSLDTGPLGNTIYF

cdr3_length: 14
v_call: TRBV10-3
clone_size: -
d_call: -
j_call: TRBJ2-3
cdr3_nt: TGTGCCATCAGTGACCGCGGGAGCACAGATACGCAGTATTTT
cdr3_aa: CAISDRGSTDTQYF

cdr3_length: 15
v_call: TRBV7-2
clone_size: -
d_call: -
j_call: TRBJ2-5
cdr3_nt: TGTGCCAGCAGCTCTCCTACAATAGCCGTTGGGACCCAGTACTTC
cdr3_aa: CASSSPTIAVGTQYF

cdr3_length: 21
v_call: TRBV5-1
clone_size: -
d_call: TRBD2
j_call: TRBJ2-7
cdr3_nt: TGCGCCAGCAGCTTCCGGACTAGCGGGAGTTCCCTATCGACCTCCTCCAACGAGCAGTACTTC
cdr3_aa: CASSFRTSGSSLSTSSNEQYF

cdr3_length: 18
v_call: TRBV7-6
clone_size: -
d_call: TRBD2
j_call: TRBJ2-1
cdr3_nt: TGTGCCAGCAGCTTAGGGGCTAGCGGGAGGGGGACCTACAATGAGCAGTTCTTC
cdr3_aa: CASSLGASGRGTYNEQFF

cdr3_length: 13
v_call: TRBV5-1
clone_size: -
d_call: -
j_call: TRBJ1-1
cdr3_nt: TGCGCCAGCAGTCGGGGTCTGGGCACTGAAGCTTTCTTT
cdr3_aa: CASSRGLGTEAFF

cdr3_length: 18
v_call: TRBV5-8
clone_size: -
d_call: TRBD1
j_call: TRBJ2-2
cdr3_nt: TGTGCCAGCAGCTTGACGCGGAAGACAGGGGGTAGCACCGGGGAGCTGTTTTTT
cdr3_aa: CASSLTRKTGGSTGELFF

cdr3_length: 19
v_call: TRBV24-1
clone_size: -
d_call: TRBD2
j_call: TRBJ2-3
cdr3_nt: TGTGCCACCAGTGATTTACCTAGCGGGAGGGCCCCGGGCACAGATACGCAGTATTTT
cdr3_aa: CATSDLPSGRAPGTDTQYF

cdr3_length: 11
v_call: TRBV6-2/TRBV6-3
clone_size: -
d_call: -
j_call: TRBJ2-1
cdr3_nt: TGTGCCAGCAGTCTTTTCGATGAGCAGTTCTTC
cdr3_aa: CASSLFDEQFF

cdr3_length: 14
v_call: TRBV18
clone_size: -
d_call: -
j_call: TRBJ1-1
cdr3_nt: TGTGCCAGCTCACAACAGGGTTTGAACACTGAAGCTTTCTTT
cdr3_aa: CASSQQGLNTEAFF

cdr3_length: 14
v_call: TRBV7-9
clone_size: few
d_call: -
j_call: TRBJ2-1
cdr3_nt: TGTGCCAGCAGCTTAGCGGGGCTAGTGGATGAGCAGTTCTTC
cdr3_aa: CASSLAGLVDEQFF

cdr3_length: 13
v_call: TRBV30
clone_size: few
d_call: -
j_call: TRBJ1-6
cdr3_nt: TGTGCCTGGAGTGGCCAGGAACATTCACCCCTCCACTTT
cdr3_aa: CAWSGQEHSPLHF

cdr3_length: 14
v_call: TRBV5-1
clone_size: -
d_call: -
j_call: TRBJ1-3
cdr3_nt: TGCGCCAGCAGCTTGGGGAGCTCTGGAAACACCATATATTTT
cdr3_aa: CASSLGSSGNTIYF

cdr3_length: 13
v_call: TRBV6-6
clone_size: once
d_call: -
j_call: TRBJ1-2
cdr3_nt: TGTGCCACCCTCGACGAGGTGTACTATGGCTACACCTTC
cdr3_aa: CATLDEVYYGYTF

cdr3_length: 15
v_call: TRBV14
clone_size: -
d_call: TRBD1
j_call: TRBJ2-7
cdr3_nt: TGTGCCAGCAGCCCTACCGTGGGACAGTCCTACGAGCAGTACTTC
cdr3_aa: CASSPTVGQSYEQYF

cdr3_length: 13
v_call: TRBV12-5
clone_size: -
d_call: -
j_call: TRBJ2-7
cdr3_nt: TGTGCTAGTGGTTTGGTAAGGGGGGGCGAGCAGTACTTC
cdr3_aa: CASGLVRGGEQYF

cdr3_length: 12
v_call: TRBV5-1
clone_size: -
d_call: TRBD2
j_call: TRBJ2-4
cdr3_nt: TGCGCCAGCAGCTCCACTAGCGGGAGCCAGTACTTC
cdr3_aa: CASSSTSGSQYF